The clone carrying this T cell receptor (beta chain) was recorded only once. What it binds is not known. This table comes from immunoSEQ multiplex PCR, and its TCRdb copy is limited to in-frame clones, with some not included. This sample has around 23,000 clones, with nearly 95% found just once. This specimen belongs to a study of lymphopenia after photon versus proton radiotherapy. Findings of the study overall: Photon-treated patients lost naive T cells and TCR diversity; proton-treated stayed stable. Oligoclonal CD8+ Temra expansion after nadir drove photon patients' diversity drop. Larger post-nadir TCR diversity loss correlated inversely with survival in deceased patients.

CDR3 length: 15 residues. V lost 0 bases and J 0 bases, leaving 7 bases between the germline ends. Looked up from germline, CDR1 is SGHDT and CDR2 is YYEEEE. The J gene is TRBJ2-1, the V gene TRBV5-6, with D perhaps matching TRBD2 (5 bases). The input for sequencing was peripheral blood, taken from a patient treated with proton-based radiotherapy. The clonotype comes from a woman aged 65 to 85 with pancreatic cancer. Some clones in this sample may be carry-over from other donors' samples. CDR3 loop: CASSLGGLSYNEQFF. The CDR3 nucleotides read TGTGCCAGCAGCTTGGGAGGGCTCTCCTACAATGAGCAGTTCTTC.